The T cell receptor beta chain described here comes from a study of shared clonotypes between healthy human individuals (dated by TCRdb to about 2020). Describing the broader study: The cohort comprised two women and a few men aged 18 to 49 years. For each donor, three plates each were used for CD4 naive and CD4 memory, two plates were used for CD8 naive, and one plate was used for CD8 memory. The study deeply sequenced blood TCR repertoires of five healthy adults to estimate repertoire size and the extent of clonotype sharing between individuals. Different laboratories and diverse techniques were used to prepare libraries and sequence TCR repertoires, to increase sequencing depth and limit assay-specific biases. Between about 0.9 and 10 billion PBMCs per donor were obtained by leukapheresis. The study at large found these results: Larger estimated clonotype richness was generally found for naive subsets than for memory subsets. Only blood was sampled, and tissue TCR repertoires likely differ from those in blood. Compared with non-shared clonotypes, clonotypes shared by all four sorted-subset donors had higher generation probabilities. Roughly 5.2% of naive CD4, roughly 3.6% of naive CD8, 2% to 2.5% of memory CD4, and about 0.4% of memory CD8 clonotypes were shared across several donors. Based on pairwise subsampling, the degree of clonotype sharing among donors was expected to be affected by sequencing depth. Incomplete sequencing was indicated by rarefaction of sorted-subset datasets, despite the large sequencing depth. Because the study included only a small number of donors, the genetic and exposure-history diversity represented was limited.

In the case of this clone: What this receptor recognizes is not known. No much larger clone exists at a distance of one base, and base qualities are not known.

CD8 naive samples were CD45RO-negative cells positively selected for CCR7, giving a CD45RA+CCR7+ population that excluded TemRA cells. The donors were healthy, HIV-negative adults who had no recently reported acute infections or vaccinations. All donors were Caucasian adults living in Nashville, Tennessee, USA. Blood was collected by leukapheresis, and PBMCs were isolated by Ficoll-Histopaque density gradient centrifugation and then cryopreserved in liquid nitrogen vapor phase. Purity and quantity of every magnetically sorted T cell population were checked by analytical flow cytometry. From each sorted fraction, genomic DNA was isolated and quantified by UV absorbance on a Nanodrop 2000c. Using the deep immunoSEQ assay, multiplex PCR amplified TCR CDR3 regions from genomic DNA. Extracted genomic DNA from each cell subset was spread evenly across all wells of several immunoSEQ 96-well plates, with each plate serving as a replicate. For sorted subsets, 150 to 200 ng genomic DNA, equal to approximately 30,000 T cell genomes, was loaded into each replicate PCR. The purified libraries were quantified using a Qubit 3.0 fluorometer, sized with a Bioanalyzer 2100, and then quantified again using the KAPA Library Quantification kit. A separate single-read 150-cycle Illumina NextSeq 550 flow cell was used to sequence each immunoSEQ 96-well plate. The authors processed their data as follows. Because the immunoSEQ output included only junctional sequences and no quality scores, the filtering could not be the same as the filtering used for full-length reads. To assign V/J genes and CDR3, sequences were annotated against IMGT germline references using PyIR, a Python wrapper for IgBLAST v1.9. Reads were filtered out if the reads had weak V/J assignments (E-value above 1e-6), no CDR3, stop codons, out-of-frame junctions, or ambiguous translated residues. V3J clonotypes were defined as sequences sharing the same inferred V gene, J gene, and CDR3 amino acid sequence. The percentage overlap between two repertoires was calculated by dividing the number of shared unique clonotypes by the size of the smaller repertoire. Repertoire richness was assessed with RTK rarefaction, the Chao1 estimator, and Recon v2.1 estimates of unobserved clonotypes. OLGA was used to compute generation probabilities for all TCRbeta clonotypes that the gDNA method yielded from four donors. Not all clones reach the TCRdb copy of this immuneACCESS table, which keeps in-frame sequences only. Checked studies attribute under half of the gap to unresolved V genes and leave the rest unexplained. V and J calls and clone size come straight from that table; D and trimming were deduced from the DNA. Recorded for this sample are around 2,000,000 clones; about 95% of them occurred a single time. The ten largest clones capture under 1.5% of the sample.

The CDR3 runs 14 residues from the cysteine to the phenylalanine. Here the CDR3 DNA is all that survives: 42 bases in frame from base 1. CDR1 and CDR2 are read off the germline V gene as SGHAT and FQNNGV. Cut back by 2 bases and 5 bases, the V and J ends lie 11 bases apart. The rearrangement joined TRBV11-2 to TRBJ2-3, with TRBD2 as a weak D call on 5 bases. The specimen was naive CD8+ T cells sorted from blood. What this sample's cell subset or site label stands for: CD45RA+CCR7+. This TCR derives from a man between 18 and 35 years old in good health. CDR3 region: CASSLTGNLDTQYF. The sequenced DNA: TGTGCCAGCAGCTTAACGGGAAATTTAGATACGCAGTATTTT.